This entry concerns a single T cell receptor (beta chain). Those who participated ranged in age from about 18 to 89 years and resided in about 24 US areas. Cohort allocation depended upon clinical history that participants reported. CDR3 length equals 14 residues. Germline V lookup: CDR1 MNHEY, CDR2 SVGEGT. V was cut by 0 bases and J by 11 bases, with 14 bases left in between. This sample is part of a study of blood T cell repertoires in COVID-19. At the level of the study: There were acute and convalescent COVID-19 samples, and they came from the United States, Italy and Spain. PBMCs, B-cell-depleted T cells, or T cells provided the cDNA or gDNA that made up the material.

Profiled with immunoSEQ multiplex PCR; TCRdb holds only in-frame clones, not every one. The repertoire holds over 150,000 clones, with 82% as singletons. Source material: PBMCs or T cells enriched from blood (not recorded which). This receptor was taken from a man aged 35 to 55 who had recovered from COVID-19. The chain links TRBV6-2 or TRBV6-3 to TRBJ1-5, with D hard to call. CDR3 coding DNA: TGTGCCAGCAGTTACTCCCCCGAGCTCCCGGCCCAGCATTTT. Its translation is CASSYSPELPAQHF.